This T cell receptor beta chain was recorded in a study of glioma-infiltrating T cells. Study outcomes and limitations: Tissue-blood divergence was below expectation in non-neoplastic patients, above in gliomas. Only very few CDR3 sequences appeared in both tissue and blood.

Germline V lookup: CDR1 LGHDT, CDR2 YNNKEL (reference sequence). The CDR3 is made up of 12 amino acids. Trimming left V 4 bases short and J 7 bases short, with 8 bases between. The iRepertoire nested amplicon-rescue multiplex PCR amplified TCR alpha and beta CDR3s from RNA. Tissue mRNA or PBMC total RNA, roughly 90-450 ng, went into one-step reverse transcription and amplification. TCRdb analysed the multiplex PCR reads with MiXCR anew, one entry per CDR3 protein. The table includes more than 95,000 distinct CDR3 sequences, approximately 25% detected once. In this sample, this clonotype turned up many times. The target antigen is unknown.

The V gene is TRBV3-1, the J gene TRBJ2-1; D unresolved. The sequencing sample was made of glioma tissue, nonneoplastic brain tissue, or PBMCs (not recorded which). This TCR was sampled from a human donor with low-grade glioma or glioblastoma, undergoing nonglioma brain surgery, or in good health (not recorded which). DNA of the CDR3: TGTGCCAGCAGCCCACAGCGAAATGAGCAGTTCTTC. This codes for CASSPQRNEQFF.